Below are 28 T cell receptor beta chains sequenced from a single sample in a study of blood T cell repertoires in COVID-19. Libraries were prepared by immunoSEQ multiplex PCR; TCRdb keeps only in-frame clonotypes and omits some of them. Altogether 200,000 or so clones are present, approximately 89% being singletons, with the ten largest covering 2% to 2.5%. The sample comprised PBMCs or T cells enriched from blood (not recorded which). These receptors were taken from a woman aged 35 to 49 with acute COVID-19.

The CDR3: CASSPPRSASTTQYF. The CDR3 region has the DNA TGTGCCAGCTCACCCCCTCGCAGCGCCAGCACGACCCAGTACTTC. V usage is TRBV18 and J usage is TRBJ2-5; D gene uncertain. V gave up 3 bases and J gave up 7 bases, with 18 bases separating them. CDR1 KGHSH and CDR2 LQKENI come from the germline V gene. The CDR3 is made up of 15 amino acids.

The V call is TRBV18, the J call TRBJ2-7; no reliable D call. V was shortened by 3 bases and J by 4 bases, with 10 bases between the two germline ends. This CDR3 is built from 13 residues. Germline CDR1 KGHSH, CDR2 LQKENI. CDR3 sequence reads: CASSPADNYEQYV. The CDR3 DNA reads as TGTGCCAGCTCACCCGCCGACAATTACGAGCAGTACGTC.

The chain combines TRBV7-2 with TRBJ2-4; D possibly corresponds to TRBD1 (5 bases). From germline, CDR1 is SGHTA and CDR2 FQGNSA. The CDR3 contains 13 residues. V gave up 4 bases and J gave up 10 bases, with 14 bases separating them. The chain's CDR3 is CASSSPTEMIQYF. In DNA, the CDR3 is TGTGCCAGCAGCTCACCGACAGAGATGATTCAGTACTTC.

CDR3 sequence reads: CASRTGSPIYF. CDR3 DNA sequence: TGTGCCAGCAGAACGGGGTCGCCCATATATTTT. This sequence joins TRBV12-3 or TRBV12-4 and TRBJ1-3; D is uncertain. V lost 6 bases to trimming and J lost 11 bases, with 11 bases between them. This CDR3 has 11 residues.

This clone appeared once. The chain's CDR3 is CASSADKGYGYTF. Written as DNA, the CDR3 is TGTGCCAGCAGCGCGGACAAGGGCTATGGCTACACCTTC. The rearrangement uses TRBV5-6 and TRBJ1-2; perhaps TRBD1 as D (5 bases). The CDR3 contains 13 residues. The V gene lost 4 bases and the J gene lost 4 bases, with 11 bases spanning the gap. Germline V gene sequence: CDR1 SGHDT, CDR2 YYEEEE.

The J gene is TRBJ2-7, the V gene TRBV28; 7 bases are shared with TRBD1. Germline-derived CDR1 and CDR2 are MDHEN and SYDVKM. The CDR3 is 15 amino acids. J lost 3 bases, V lost 6 bases, and 11 bases had no gene match. The CDR3 region is CASSQVLGQFYEQYV. CDR3 DNA: TGTGCCAGCAGCCAAGTTTTGGGACAGTTCTACGAGCAGTACGTC.

This chain uses TRBV9 with TRBJ1-2, with TRBD1 as a possible D gene (5 bases). This CDR3 contains 17 residues. In germline, CDR1 is SGDLS, CDR2 YYNGEE. Between the trimmed V and J ends, which lost 4 bases and 0 bases, there was a span of 19 bases. Here the CDR3 reads CASSLRPQEGANYGYTF. CDR3 nucleotide sequence: TGTGCCAGCAGCCTTCGGCCCCAGGAAGGGGCTAACTATGGCTACACCTTC.

The chain couples TRBV6-1 to TRBJ1-1; 9 bases are a match to TRBD1. J gave up 11 bases and V 3 bases, and 7 bases lay outside the gene matches. The CDR3 is 13 residues long. Looked up from germline, CDR1 is MNHNS and CDR2 is SASEGT. The CDR3 region is CASSDQQGARAFF. The DNA of the CDR3 is TGTGCCAGCAGTGACCAACAGGGGGCAAGGGCTTTCTTT.

The chain employs TRBV7-2 and TRBJ2-7; tentative D call: TRBD2 (6 bases). This CDR3 contains 14 residues. The germline CDR1 and CDR2 sequences are SGHTA and FQGNSA. Trimming left V 3 bases short and J 3 bases short, with 12 bases between. The DNA of the CDR3 is TGTGCCAGCAGCTTGGCTCTAGCGAGCTACGAGCAGTACGTC. Its translation is CASSLALASYEQYV.

V is TRBV19 and J is TRBJ2-3; 9 bases are shared with TRBD1. This CDR3 has 15 residues. With 5 bases clipped from V and 4 bases from J, the junction kept 7 bases outside the gene matches. Germline V gene lookup returns CDR1 LNHDA and CDR2 SQIVND (reference sequence). CDR3 amino acids: CASSATTGGPDTQYF. The CDR3 DNA is TGTGCCAGTAGTGCTACAACAGGGGGCCCAGATACGCAGTATTTT.

The chain recombines TRBV6-5 with TRBJ2-4; 7 nucleotides agree with TRBD1. CDR1 MNHEY and CDR2 SVGAGI come from the germline V gene. The V segment lost 7 bases and the J segment 1 base; nucleotides outside the gene matches: 1. This CDR3 is 13 amino acids long. This chain's CDR3 is CASKDRAKNIQYF. The CDR3 bases are TGTGCCAGCAAGGACAGGGCCAAAAACATTCAGTACTTC.

V usage is TRBV5-5 and J usage is TRBJ1-3; 8 positions agree with TRBD1. There are 16 residues in the CDR3. CDR1 is SGHKS, CDR2 YYEKEE, per germline (reference sequence). The V segment lost 3 bases and the J segment 3 bases; nucleotides outside the gene matches: 8. The CDR3 spells CASSSGQGHFGNTIYF. CDR3 sequence (DNA): TGTGCCAGCAGCTCAGGACAGGGACATTTTGGAAACACCATATATTTT.

This chain joins TRBV10-1 and TRBJ2-3; a weak D match, TRBD2 (6 bases). V dropped 3 bases and J dropped 1 base, with 11 bases sitting between them. The CDR3 consists of 15 residues. Germline V gives CDR1 WNHNN, CDR2 SYGVQD (reference sequence). The CDR3 region is CASSDPGAGTDTQYF. The CDR3 nucleotides read TGCGCCAGCAGTGATCCGGGAGCGGGCACAGATACGCAGTATTTT.

This rearrangement joins TRBV6-2 or TRBV6-3 to TRBJ2-5; the D gene is possibly TRBD2 (5 bases). Trimming stripped 0 bases from V and 1 base from J, with 6 bases between. The CDR3 runs to 14 residues. The V gene's germline CDR1 is MNHEY and CDR2 SVGEGT. The CDR3 loop is CASSYSRVQETQYF. The CDR3 DNA reads as TGTGCCAGCAGTTACTCGAGGGTCCAAGAGACCCAGTACTTC.

The chain carries TRBV11-3 and TRBJ2-5; 12 nucleotides agree with TRBD2. CDR3 length: 18 amino acids. Germline assignment: CDR1 SGHNT and CDR2 YENEEA. J was trimmed by 4 bases and V by 3 bases; bases with no gene match: 12. The CDR3 is CASSFGSSSGRGGETQYF. In nucleotides, the CDR3 is TGTGCCAGCAGCTTCGGATCCTCTAGCGGGAGGGGGGGAGAGACCCAGTACTTC.

This sequence joins TRBV2 and TRBJ2-1, with 7 bases identical to TRBD2. V lost 6 bases, J lost 8 bases, and 4 bases stayed unmatched. Germline loops: CDR1 SNHLY, CDR2 FYNNEI. The length of the CDR3 is 12 residues. In nucleotides, the CDR3 is TGTGCCAGCAGACTAGCGTACGATGAGCAGTTCTTC. It codes for CASRLAYDEQFF.

For the CDR3, the DNA is TGTGCCACCAGCAGAGGAAACAGGGGGCAAGGAAACACCATATATTTT. This encodes CATSRGNRGQGNTIYF. This chain links TRBV15 with TRBJ1-3, with 9 bases matching TRBD1. The germline V gene encodes CDR1 LNHNV and CDR2 YYDKDF (reference sequence). V was clipped by 1 base and J by 4 bases; unmatched bases: 5. The CDR3 sequence is 16 residues long.

V is TRBV6-6 and J is TRBJ2-5; no reliable D call. V was trimmed by 5 bases and J by 5 bases, leaving 6 bases between them. Per germline, CDR1 MNHNY and CDR2 SVGAGI (reference sequence). CDR3 length: 11 residues. The CDR3 nucleotides are TGTGCCAGCAGTGAGAGGGAGACCCAGTACTTC. This sequence encodes CASSERETQYF.

This clone was seen a few times. The chain uses TRBV27 and TRBJ1-2; 7 bases line up with TRBD1. Germline values: CDR1 MNHEY, CDR2 SMNVEV (reference sequence). J lost 4 bases, V lost 7 bases, and 15 bases had no gene match. CDR3 size: 16 residues. The CDR3 DNA follows: TGTGCCAGCAAGATACCAGGGACAGTTTATCCCTATGGCTACACCTTC. Its protein is CASKIPGTVYPYGYTF.

The chain links TRBV5-4 to TRBJ2-7, with a tentative D call TRBD2 (7 bases). Trimming removed 4 bases from V and 0 bases from J, with 14 bases in between. The CDR3 totals 15 residues. Germline V lookup: CDR1 SGHNT, CDR2 YYREEE (reference sequence). The CDR3 nucleotides are TGTGCCAGCAGCATGAACGGGGGGCTCTCCTACGAGCAGTACTTC. Residues: CASSMNGGLSYEQYF.

The chain employs TRBV12-3 or TRBV12-4 and TRBJ1-1; weak D call: TRBD1 (5 bases). This CDR3 is 13 amino acids long. With 5 bases removed from V and 6 bases from J, the gap between germline ends came to 13 bases. The CDR3 reads CASSGRGGAEAFF. In DNA, the CDR3 is TGTGCCAGCAGTGGGCGCGGGGGGGCTGAAGCTTTCTTT.

The rearrangement links TRBV24-1 to TRBJ2-3; 7 nucleotides line up with TRBD1. Trimming cost V 4 bases and J 2 bases; bases outside gene matches: 11. Germline V gives CDR1 KGHDR, CDR2 SFDVKD. CDR3 length: 17 amino acids. CDR3 DNA sequence: TGTGCCACCAGTGACCGAGTCGGGACAGCCTTCACAGATACGCAGTATTTT. It specifies CATSDRVGTAFTDTQYF.

V usage is TRBV5-1 and J usage is TRBJ1-6, with 7 nucleotides matching TRBD1. V was pared by 0 bases and J by 0 bases, with 6 bases of the junction left unmatched. The germline gives CDR1 SGHRS, CDR2 YFSETQ. CDR3 length: 18 residues. This CDR3 is CASSLVAGDSSYNSPLHF. CDR3 nucleotide sequence: TGCGCCAGCAGCTTGGTGGCAGGGGACAGCTCCTATAATTCACCCCTCCACTTT.

V and J are TRBV2 and TRBJ2-3, with 10 bases matching TRBD2. Trimming took 8 bases from V and 1 from J; bases not matched to a gene: 3. This CDR3 has 14 residues. Per germline, CDR1 SNHLY and CDR2 FYNNEI. Here the CDR3 reads CASATSGGTDTQYF. The CDR3 nucleotides are TGTGCCAGCGCCACTAGCGGGGGCACAGATACGCAGTATTTT.

This sequence joins TRBV11-3 and TRBJ1-2; no definite D call. The germline gives CDR1 SGHNT, CDR2 YENEEA. This CDR3 has 12 amino acids. V was trimmed by 3 bases and J by 5 bases, leaving 7 bases between them. The CDR3 coding sequence is TGTGCCAGCAGCTTGAGAGATTATGGCTACACCTTC. Translation gives CASSLRDYGYTF.

V usage is TRBV14 and J usage is TRBJ2-7; TRBD2 matches at 8 bases. From germline, CDR1 is SGHDN and CDR2 FVKESK. CDR3 length: 15 residues. The J segment lost 2 bases and the V segment lost 4 bases, leaving 7 bases of the junction unmatched. The chain's CDR3 is CASSPIGAGAYEQYV. The CDR3 bases are TGTGCCAGCAGCCCAATCGGAGCGGGAGCCTACGAGCAGTACGTC.

The chain combines TRBV19 with TRBJ1-1, with 12 bases that match TRBD1. There are 14 residues in the CDR3. V lost 6 bases to trimming and J lost 11 bases; unmatched junction nucleotides: 10. Germline V gives CDR1 LNHDA, CDR2 SQIVND (reference sequence). The CDR3 is CASRVIRDRGRAFF. The CDR3, as DNA: TGTGCCAGTAGGGTTATCCGGGACAGGGGGCGCGCTTTCTTT.

This clone was seen just once. The genes are TRBV5-4 and TRBJ2-7; D remains unclear. The ends were cut back, 3 bases at V and 2 bases at J, with 9 bases in the middle. CDR3 length equals 13 residues. The germline V gene encodes CDR1 SGHNT and CDR2 YYREEE (reference sequence). This chain's CDR3 is CASSSPPTYEQYF. CDR3 bases: TGTGCCAGCAGCTCCCCCCCCACCTACGAGCAGTACTTC.